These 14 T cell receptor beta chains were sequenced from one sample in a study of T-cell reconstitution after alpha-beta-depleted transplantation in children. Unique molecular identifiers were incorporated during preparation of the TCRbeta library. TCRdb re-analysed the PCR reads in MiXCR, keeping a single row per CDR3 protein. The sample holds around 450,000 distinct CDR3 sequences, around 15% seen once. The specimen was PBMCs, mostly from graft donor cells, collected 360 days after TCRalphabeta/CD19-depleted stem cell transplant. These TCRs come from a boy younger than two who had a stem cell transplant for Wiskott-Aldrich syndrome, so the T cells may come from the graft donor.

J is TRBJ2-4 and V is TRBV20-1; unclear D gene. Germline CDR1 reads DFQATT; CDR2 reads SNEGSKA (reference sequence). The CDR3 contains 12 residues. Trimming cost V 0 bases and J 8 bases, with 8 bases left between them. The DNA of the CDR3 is TGCAGTGCTAGAGATTTTGGGTACATTCAGTACTTC. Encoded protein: CSARDFGYIQYF.

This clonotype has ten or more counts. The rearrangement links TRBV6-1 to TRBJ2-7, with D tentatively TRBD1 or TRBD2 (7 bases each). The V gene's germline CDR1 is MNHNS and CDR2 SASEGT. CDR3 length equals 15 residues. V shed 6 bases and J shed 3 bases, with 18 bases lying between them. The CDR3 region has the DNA TGTGCCAGCAGCGAACAGGGGAGGGAGATCTACGAGCAGTACTTC. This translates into CASSEQGREIYEQYF.

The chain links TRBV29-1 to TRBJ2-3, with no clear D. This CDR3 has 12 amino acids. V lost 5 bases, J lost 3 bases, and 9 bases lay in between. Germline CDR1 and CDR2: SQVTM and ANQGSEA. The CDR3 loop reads CSVIGLTDTQYF. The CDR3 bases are TGCAGCGTTATTGGCTTAACAGATACGCAGTATTTT.

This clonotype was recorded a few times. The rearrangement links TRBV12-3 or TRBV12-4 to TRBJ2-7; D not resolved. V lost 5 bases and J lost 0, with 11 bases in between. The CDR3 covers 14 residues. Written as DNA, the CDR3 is TGTGCCAGCAGTGGTGGGCCGGGCTCCTACGAGCAGTACTTC. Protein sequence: CASSGGPGSYEQYF.

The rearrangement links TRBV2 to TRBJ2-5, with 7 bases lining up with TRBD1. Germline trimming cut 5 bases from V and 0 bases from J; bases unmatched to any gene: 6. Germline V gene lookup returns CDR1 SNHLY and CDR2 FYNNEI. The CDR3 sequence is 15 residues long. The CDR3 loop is CASSSYGTDQETQYF. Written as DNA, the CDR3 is TGTGCCAGCAGTTCCTACGGGACAGACCAAGAGACCCAGTACTTC.

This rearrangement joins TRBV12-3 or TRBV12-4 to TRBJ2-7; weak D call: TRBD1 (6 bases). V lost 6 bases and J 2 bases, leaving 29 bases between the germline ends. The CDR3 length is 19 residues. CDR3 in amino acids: CASSPESGQFIPATYEQYF. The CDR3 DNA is TGTGCCAGCAGCCCGGAGTCTGGACAGTTCATTCCTGCTACCTACGAGCAGTACTTC.

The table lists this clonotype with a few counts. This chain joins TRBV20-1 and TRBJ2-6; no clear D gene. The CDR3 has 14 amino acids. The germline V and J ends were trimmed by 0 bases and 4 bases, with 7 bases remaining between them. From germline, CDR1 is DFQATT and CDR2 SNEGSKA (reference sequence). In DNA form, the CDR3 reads TGCAGTGCTAGAGAGTGGGTAGGGGCCAACGTCCTGACTTTC. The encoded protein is CSAREWVGANVLTF.

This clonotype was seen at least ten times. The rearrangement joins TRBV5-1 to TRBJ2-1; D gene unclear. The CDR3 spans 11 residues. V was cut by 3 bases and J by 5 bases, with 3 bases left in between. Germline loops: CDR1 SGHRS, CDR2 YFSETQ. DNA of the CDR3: TGCGCCAGCAGCTCAGACAATGAGCAGTTCTTC. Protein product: CASSSDNEQFF.

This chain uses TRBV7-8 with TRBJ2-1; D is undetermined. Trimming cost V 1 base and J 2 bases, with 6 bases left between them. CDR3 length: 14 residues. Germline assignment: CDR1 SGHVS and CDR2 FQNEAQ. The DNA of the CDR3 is TGTGCCAGCAGCTTAGTGTTAGCCTACAATGAGCAGTTCTTC. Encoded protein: CASSLVLAYNEQFF.

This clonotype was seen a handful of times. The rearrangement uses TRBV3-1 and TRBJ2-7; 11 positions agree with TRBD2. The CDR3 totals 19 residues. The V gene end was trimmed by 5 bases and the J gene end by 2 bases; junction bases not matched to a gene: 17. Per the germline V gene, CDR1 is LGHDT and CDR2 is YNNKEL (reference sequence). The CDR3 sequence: CASSAYSVRVAGGPYEQYF. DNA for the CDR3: TGTGCCAGCAGCGCATATTCCGTGAGGGTAGCGGGGGGGCCCTACGAGCAGTACTTC.

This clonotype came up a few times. The CDR3 protein is CASSSVLGTSTDTQYF. CDR3 DNA: TGTGCCAGCAGTTCTGTGCTGGGGACTAGCACAGATACGCAGTATTTT. This sequence joins TRBV6-5 and TRBJ2-3; a weak D match, TRBD2 (6 bases). The ends were cut back, 4 bases at V and 0 bases at J, with 14 bases in the middle. Germline lookup yields CDR1 MNHEY and CDR2 SVGAGI. The CDR3 contains 16 residues.

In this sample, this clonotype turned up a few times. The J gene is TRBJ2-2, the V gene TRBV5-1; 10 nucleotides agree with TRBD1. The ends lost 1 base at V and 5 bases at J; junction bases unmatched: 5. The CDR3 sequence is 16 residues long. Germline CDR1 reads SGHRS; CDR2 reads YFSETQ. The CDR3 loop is CASSLRQGAFTGELFF. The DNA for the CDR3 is TGCGCCAGCAGCTTGAGACAGGGGGCGTTTACCGGGGAGCTGTTTTTT.

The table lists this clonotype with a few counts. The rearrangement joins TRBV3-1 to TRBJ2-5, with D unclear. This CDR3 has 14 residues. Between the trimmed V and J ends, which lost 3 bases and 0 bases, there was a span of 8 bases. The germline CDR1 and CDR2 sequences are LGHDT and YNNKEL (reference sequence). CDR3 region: CASSQRRYQETQYF. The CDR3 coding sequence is TGTGCCAGCAGCCAGAGGCGGTACCAAGAGACCCAGTACTTC.

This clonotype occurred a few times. CDR3 loop: CASSHPWGSEDGYTF. For the CDR3, the DNA is TGTGCCAGCAGCCACCCTTGGGGGAGTGAGGATGGCTACACCTTC. V and J are TRBV4-2 and TRBJ1-2, with a tentative D call TRBD1 (5 bases). Germline assignment: CDR1 LGHNA and CDR2 YNFKEQ. The CDR3 has 15 residues. V dropped 3 bases and J dropped 6 bases, with 17 bases sitting between them.